Following are 29 T cell receptor beta chains from one sample sequenced in a study of shared T cell receptors in the human thymus. Here immunoSEQ multiplex PCR was the method, and the copy in TCRdb shows in-frame clones only, minus some. This table has around 730,000 clones, roughly 85% appearing once. These same data were also listed under a study on human thymus T cells.

Sample: thymocytes. The source of these receptors is a girl under three years old with a congenital heart defect.

The gene calls are TRBV6-4 and TRBJ2-3, with 11 nucleotides matching TRBD2. The CDR3 contains 14 residues. With V trimmed by 5 bases and J by 7 bases, 5 bases remained unmatched. Germline V gives CDR1 MRHNA, CDR2 SNTAGT. The CDR3 region has the DNA TGTGCCAGCAGTCGAACTAGCGGGGGCTATACGCAGTATTTT. It codes for CASSRTSGGYTQYF.

This rearrangement joins TRBV18 to TRBJ1-6, with TRBD1 identical over 12 bases. The CDR3 runs to 18 residues. J gave up 8 bases and V 5 bases, and 13 bases lay outside the gene matches. Germline lookup yields CDR1 KGHSH and CDR2 LQKENI. The CDR3 loop is CASSSGTGGGRGDSPLHF. CDR3 bases: TGTGCCAGCTCATCCGGGACAGGGGGCGGACGAGGTGATTCACCCCTCCACTTT. Full variable domain (missing parts from reference TRBV18 and TRBJ1-6): NAGVMQNPRHLVRRRGQEARLRCSPMKGHSHVYWYRQLPEEGLKFMVYLQKENIIDESGMPKERFSAEFPKEGPSILRIQQVVRGDSAAYFCASSSGTGGGRGDSPLHFGNGTRLTVT.

In regard to this clone: Different DNA sequences within this sample yield the same CDR3. The chain joins TRBV11-2 to TRBJ1-5; maybe TRBD1 (5 bases). This CDR3 spans 13 amino acids. The V end lost 2 bases, the J end lost 5 bases, and 7 bases lay between the germline ends. Germline loops: CDR1 SGHAT, CDR2 FQNNGV. CDR3 residues: CASSLSGDQPQHF. DNA for the CDR3: TGTGCCAGCAGCTTATCGGGGGATCAGCCCCAGCATTTT.

This chain's CDR3 is CASSRSHWANYGYTF. The CDR3, as DNA: TGTGCCAGCAGCCGGTCGCATTGGGCGAACTATGGCTACACCTTC. This chain links TRBV14 with TRBJ1-2; D remains ambiguous. Trimming stripped 4 bases from V and 2 bases from J, with 14 bases between. The CDR3 spans 15 residues. Germline V lookup: CDR1 SGHDN, CDR2 FVKESK.

This clone was found a few times. V is TRBV19 and J is TRBJ2-3; TRBD2 is a possible D gene (5 bases). V lost 3 bases to trimming and J lost 1 base, with 14 bases between them. There are 16 residues in the CDR3. CDR1 is LNHDA and CDR2 is SQIVND in the germline V gene (reference sequence). The chain's CDR3 is CASSILRGRGTDTQYF. In nucleotides, the CDR3 is TGTGCCAGTAGTATCCTTCGGGGTAGGGGCACAGATACGCAGTATTTT. Supplemented by reference TRBV19 and TRBJ2-3, the full variable domain reads DGGITQSPKYLFRKEGQNVTLSCEQNLNHDAMYWYRQDPGQGLRLIYYSQIVNDFQKGDIAEGYSVSREKKESFPLTVTSAQKNPTAFYLCASSILRGRGTDTQYFGPGTRLTVL.

In regard to this clone: In the same sample, other DNA sequences code for this CDR3. The rearrangement joins TRBV30 to TRBJ1-6, with D tentatively TRBD1 (5 bases). V shed 0 bases and J shed 10 bases, with 10 bases lying between them. The germline V gene encodes CDR1 GTSNPN and CDR2 SVGIG (reference sequence). This CDR3 comprises 13 residues. In DNA, the CDR3 is TGTGCCTGGAGTGTTAGGGGTGCCTCACCCCTCCACTTT. The encoded protein is CAWSVRGASPLHF.

This clone occurred once. The V gene is TRBV6-5, the J gene TRBJ2-3, with 7 bases aligning to TRBD1. The ends lost 3 bases at V and 2 bases at J; junction bases unmatched: 5. This CDR3 is 15 amino acids long. CDR1 is MNHEY, CDR2 SVGAGI, per germline. As DNA, the CDR3 is TGTGCCAGCAGTTATTCAGGGGGACCCACAGATACGCAGTATTTT. It specifies CASSYSGGPTDTQYF.

The chain has TRBV7-2 and TRBJ1-6; TRBD1 matches at 9 bases. CDR1 SGHTA and CDR2 FQGNSA come from the germline V gene. There are 16 residues in the CDR3. V trimming: 5 bases; J trimming: 3 bases; junction bases outside the gene matches: 5. The CDR3 nucleotides read TGTGCCAGCAGCACCAGGACAGGGGACTATAATTCACCCCTCCACTTT. This sequence encodes CASSTRTGDYNSPLHF.

Concerning this clone itself: At one end the junction does not follow the germline gene, possibly because of a read error. The J gene is TRBJ1-3, the V gene TRBV9; TRBD1 matches at 7 bases. Germline V gives CDR1 SGDLS, CDR2 YYNGEE. The CDR3 runs to 17 residues. The CDR3 nucleotides read TGTACCAGCAGCCCAAGAAGTCGGACAGGAGCCAGAAACACCATATATTTT. It translates to CTSSPRSRTGARNTIYF.

The gene calls are TRBV27 and TRBJ2-1; TRBD1 matches at 9 bases. V lost 3 bases to trimming and J lost 14 bases; unmatched junction nucleotides: 8. From germline, CDR1 is MNHEY and CDR2 SMNVEV (reference sequence). This CDR3 has 13 residues. The CDR3: CASSLASGQGEFF. The CDR3, as DNA: TGTGCCAGCAGTTTGGCCTCGGGACAGGGAGAGTTCTTC.

The V gene is TRBV18, the J gene TRBJ1-1; tentative D call: TRBD1 (5 bases). V dropped 0 bases and J dropped 0 bases, with 11 bases sitting between them. In germline, CDR1 is KGHSH, CDR2 LQKENI. The CDR3 loop spans 16 amino acids. The CDR3 loop reads CASSPPGGVMNTEAFF. Written as DNA, the CDR3 is TGTGCCAGCTCACCACCGGGGGGGGTTATGAACACTGAAGCTTTCTTT.

The J gene is TRBJ1-3, the V gene TRBV5-4, with D uncertain. Germline V gene sequence: CDR1 SGHNT, CDR2 YYREEE (reference sequence). V lost 0 bases, J lost 1 base, and 8 bases lay in between. The CDR3 runs 15 residues. In DNA, the CDR3 is TGTGCCAGCAGCTTGGTTCCCTTATCTGGAAACACCATATATTTT. It encodes CASSLVPLSGNTIYF.

V gene TRBV10-3 combines with J gene TRBJ1-6; D not certain. V was cut by 7 bases and J by 9 bases, with 16 bases left in between. This CDR3 region has 14 residues. Germline V lookup: CDR1 ENHRY, CDR2 SYGVKD. CDR3 bases: TGTGCCATCACCGCTACTCCCCGGGGTTCACCCCTCCACTTT. Translation gives CAITATPRGSPLHF.

The chain combines TRBV2 with TRBJ2-4; 12 nucleotides agree with TRBD1. CDR3 length: 18 amino acids. CDR1 and CDR2 (germline): SNHLY, FYNNEI. Trimming at V came to 4 bases and at J to 3 bases, leaving 10 bases not matched to a gene. The CDR3 DNA follows: TGTGCCAGCAGTGTGACCCTGGGACAGGGGGCTGTCAAAAACATTCAGTACTTC. Translated, it gives CASSVTLGQGAVKNIQYF. Full variable domain (outside the CDR3, taken from reference TRBV2 and TRBJ2-4): EPEVTQTPSHQVTQMGQEVILRCVPISNHLYFYWYRQILGQKVEFLVSFYNNEISEKSEIFDDQFSVERPDGSNFTLKIRSTKLEDSAMYFCASSVTLGQGAVKNIQYFGAGTRLSVL.

This clone was observed a single time. This chain links TRBV5-6 with TRBJ1-2; D is possibly TRBD1 (5 bases). This CDR3 has 15 amino acids. V gave up 3 bases and J gave up 7 bases, with 19 bases separating them. In germline, CDR1 is SGHDT, CDR2 YYEEEE. CDR3 nucleotide sequence: TGTGCCAGCAGCTCAAACAGGATTCGCGAGGTTGGCTACACCTTC. It encodes CASSSNRIREVGYTF.

This clone was detected a few times. The chain joins TRBV7-2 to TRBJ2-7; D call uncertain. CDR3 length equals 11 residues. The V and J ends lost 5 bases and 5 bases respectively, with 7 bases between them. The V gene's germline CDR1 is SGHTA and CDR2 FQGNSA. This chain's CDR3 is CASSRGDEQYF. The DNA of the CDR3 is TGTGCCAGCAGCCGAGGCGACGAGCAGTACTTC.

This chain connects TRBV29-1 to TRBJ2-7; D possibly corresponds to TRBD1 (7 bases). Trimming removed 7 bases at V and 2 bases at J, with 42 bases between. Per the germline V gene, CDR1 is SQVTM and CDR2 is ANQGSEA. This CDR3 has 22 residues. In DNA form, the CDR3 reads TGCAGCGCGGTCGTCCGAAAGGAGGACTACCAAGGACAGGTCTCCTCTACCTACGAGCAGTACTTC. It is translated as CSAVVRKEDYQGQVSSTYEQYF.

This chain joins TRBV5-1 and TRBJ1-1, with D possibly being TRBD1 (6 bases). Germline values: CDR1 SGHRS, CDR2 YFSETQ. The CDR3 totals 18 residues. Trimming pared 4 bases from V and 1 base from J, leaving 23 bases between. CDR3 in DNA: TGCGCCAGCAGCCATAACGGCAGGGGAAAGTTGGAGAACACTGAAGCTTTCTTT. Translated: CASSHNGRGKLENTEAFF. Looking up the rest from reference TRBV5-1 and TRBJ1-1 gives the full variable domain: KAGVTQTPRYLIKTRGQQVTLSCSPISGHRSVSWYQQTPGQGLQFLFEYFSETQRNKGNFPGRFSGRQFSNSRSEMNVSTLELGDSALYLCASSHNGRGKLENTEAFFGQGTRLTVV.

This clone was observed a handful of times. The chain employs TRBV28 and TRBJ1-6; 7 positions agree with TRBD1. The CDR3 spans 18 residues. V shed 2 bases, J shed 10 bases, and the junction held 17 bases outside the gene matches. The germline V gene encodes CDR1 MDHEN and CDR2 SYDVKM. The CDR3 protein is CASSLGCNRGACDSPLHF. In DNA form, the CDR3 reads TGTGCCAGCAGTTTAGGTTGTAACAGGGGCGCCTGTGACTCACCCCTCCACTTT.

The chain has TRBV1 and TRBJ2-1; the listed D gene, TRBD1, was not tested against the DNA. TRBV1 is recorded as a pseudogene. The CDR3 extends over 16 amino acids. DNA of the CDR3: TGCACCAGCAGCCATTTGAGGGACAGCTCCTACAATGAGCAGTTCTTC. Protein sequence: CTSSHLRDSSYNEQFF.

This clone came up once. V and J are TRBV30 and TRBJ1-5, with TRBD1 matching 7 bases. From germline, CDR1 is GTSNPN and CDR2 SVGIG (reference sequence). The CDR3 consists of 16 residues. Germline trimming cut 4 bases from V and 6 bases from J; bases unmatched to any gene: 15. The CDR3: CAWTLGGYRRGQPQHF. The DNA of the CDR3 is TGTGCCTGGACATTAGGGGGCTACAGGAGAGGTCAGCCCCAGCATTTT.

V gene TRBV19 combines with J gene TRBJ1-5; D not resolved. The V end lost 3 bases, the J end lost 4 bases, and 10 bases lay between the germline ends. Germline CDR1 is LNHDA and CDR2 is SQIVND (reference sequence). This CDR3 is built from 14 residues. The CDR3 DNA sequence: TGTGCCAGTAGTATGGGCGGGTGTAATCAGCCCCAGCATTTT. Its protein product is CASSMGGCNQPQHF. The full variable domain, with the rest looked up from reference TRBV19 and TRBJ1-5, is DGGITQSPKYLFRKEGQNVTLSCEQNLNHDAMYWYRQDPGQGLRLIYYSQIVNDFQKGDIAEGYSVSREKKESFPLTVTSAQKNPTAFYLCASSMGGCNQPQHFGDGTRLSIL.

This chain links TRBV6-6 with TRBJ1-4; 8 nucleotides agree with TRBD1. The trim removed 4 bases at V and 8 bases at J, leaving 12 bases unmatched. CDR1 and CDR2 (germline): MNHNY, SVGAGI (reference sequence). CDR3 length: 16 amino acids. This chain's CDR3 is CASSSTGTGPREKLFF. The DNA of the CDR3 is TGTGCCAGCAGTTCCACCGGGACAGGCCCCCGGGAAAAACTGTTTTTT.

This clone was detected once. The chain has TRBV10-3 and TRBJ2-2; D remains unclear. V was shortened by 4 bases and J by 4 bases, with 16 bases between the two germline ends. Germline assignment: CDR1 ENHRY and CDR2 SYGVKD. The CDR3 extends over 16 amino acids. The DNA for the CDR3 is TGTGCCATCAGTGGCTTTGACATATATGGCACCGGGGAGCTGTTTTTT. Protein sequence: CAISGFDIYGTGELFF.

The V call is TRBV5-1, the J call TRBJ1-2, with D unresolved. V lost 1 base, J lost 7 bases, and 17 bases lay in between. The germline CDR1 and CDR2 sequences are SGHRS and YFSETQ. The CDR3 is made up of 15 amino acids. The CDR3 here is CASSLYYRGNGGYTF. As DNA, the CDR3 is TGCGCCAGCAGCTTGTATTATCGGGGAAACGGTGGCTACACCTTC. The full variable domain, with the rest looked up from reference TRBV5-1 and TRBJ1-2, is KAGVTQTPRYLIKTRGQQVTLSCSPISGHRSVSWYQQTPGQGLQFLFEYFSETQRNKGNFPGRFSGRQFSNSRSEMNVSTLELGDSALYLCASSLYYRGNGGYTFGSGTRLTVV.

This clone has just one count. The chain recombines TRBV7-6 with TRBJ2-1; 9 bases align to TRBD1. The V and J ends lost 3 bases and 5 bases, in that order; junction bases with no gene match: 8. Germline V gene data show CDR1 as SGHVS and CDR2 as FNYEAQ. CDR3 size: 16 residues. The chain's CDR3 is CASSFIQGAGDNEQFF. The CDR3 DNA reads TGTGCCAGCAGCTTCATACAGGGGGCGGGGGACAATGAGCAGTTCTTC.

V usage is TRBV28 and J usage is TRBJ1-2; D remains unclear. The CDR3 covers 13 residues. Germline V gives CDR1 MDHEN, CDR2 SYDVKM. The ends were cut back, 6 bases at V and 4 bases at J, with 12 bases in the middle. This CDR3 is CASSPRGCYGYTF. CDR3 nucleotides: TGTGCCAGCAGCCCCCGGGGATGCTATGGCTACACCTTC.

V gene TRBV19 combines with J gene TRBJ1-2, with TRBD1 as a possible D gene (6 bases). The V gene lost 7 bases and the J gene lost 4 bases, with 7 bases spanning the gap. Germline V CDR1 and CDR2: LNHDA, SQIVND (reference sequence). This CDR3 contains 11 residues. CDR3 in amino acids: CASKDSYGYTF. In DNA form, the CDR3 reads TGTGCCAGTAAGGACAGCTATGGCTACACCTTC.

This sequence joins TRBV10-3 and TRBJ1-1, with D perhaps TRBD1 (5 bases). The CDR3 has 13 residues. Germline-derived CDR1 and CDR2 are ENHRY and SYGVKD. Between the trimmed V and J ends, which lost 8 bases and 0 bases, there was a span of 10 bases. For the CDR3, the DNA is TGTGCCATCGGAGGGGTGGTGAACACTGAAGCTTTCTTT. This sequence encodes CAIGGVVNTEAFF.